The present entry profiles one TCR beta chain with its context. Its antigen is unknown. This sample is part of a study of cytomegalovirus exposure and HLA in healthy donors. 13 Jbeta primers and 60 Vbeta primers were used for the PCR. Method: immunoSEQ multiplex PCR; TCRdb's copy keeps in-frame clones and lacks some. Among around 50,000 clones listed, around 80% were seen once. Study observations and caveats: It was shown in a later analysis that HLA-associated TCR beta chains were more clonally expanded than other, equally common chains. Fewer N-insertions (relative to the approximately 670-donor mean) were reportedly seen in an Asian-associated ancestry cluster in a later analysis. Indistinguishable V segments, including TRBV6-2 and TRBV6-3, were excluded.

The CDR3 runs to 15 residues. Germline V gene data show CDR1 as SGHNT and CDR2 as YYREEE (reference sequence). V was trimmed by 3 bases and J by 1 base, leaving 14 bases between them. The rearrangement links TRBV5-4 to TRBJ2-7; D perhaps matches TRBD1 (5 bases). Material: PBMCs. This receptor was obtained from a man aged 25-45 years in good health and CMV-seropositive. This CDR3 reads CASSSTDLPSYEQYF. DNA of the CDR3: TGTGCCAGCAGCTCGACAGATCTACCTTCCTACGAGCAGTACTTC.